This entry concerns a single T cell receptor (beta chain). Its antigen is unidentified. This specimen comes from a study of T cell repertoires in cytomegalovirus infection. Study summary: Selected CMV epitopes included recently identified HLA-C-restricted ones as well as well-studied HLA-B-restricted ones. TCR beta signatures that were public indicated CMV infection and matching HLA type.

General study findings and limits: What dominated the ex vivo response were HLA-C-restricted CMV-specific TCR beta clonotypes. Adding up the frequency of public TCR beta families identified people who carried CMV plus the relevant HLA.

TCRdb used MiXCR to reprocess the reads, holding one entry per CDR3 protein. The table shows nearly 700,000 distinct CDR3 sequences, with approximately 33% occurring only once. The germline CDR1 and CDR2 sequences are MGHDK and SYGVNS. The CDR3 length is 10 residues. The V end lost 11 bases, the J end lost 6 bases, and 9 bases lay between the germline ends. This sequence was found in a human donor in good health (CMV status not recorded). Some clones in this sample may be carry-over from other donors' samples. The specimen comprised cultured PBMCs, sampled from culture after CMV antigen stimulation. The chain links TRBV25-1 to TRBJ2-3; the D gene is possibly TRBD2 (5 bases). CDR3 protein: CAARGDTQYF. As DNA, the CDR3 is TGTGCCGCGCGAGGGGATACGCAGTATTTT.